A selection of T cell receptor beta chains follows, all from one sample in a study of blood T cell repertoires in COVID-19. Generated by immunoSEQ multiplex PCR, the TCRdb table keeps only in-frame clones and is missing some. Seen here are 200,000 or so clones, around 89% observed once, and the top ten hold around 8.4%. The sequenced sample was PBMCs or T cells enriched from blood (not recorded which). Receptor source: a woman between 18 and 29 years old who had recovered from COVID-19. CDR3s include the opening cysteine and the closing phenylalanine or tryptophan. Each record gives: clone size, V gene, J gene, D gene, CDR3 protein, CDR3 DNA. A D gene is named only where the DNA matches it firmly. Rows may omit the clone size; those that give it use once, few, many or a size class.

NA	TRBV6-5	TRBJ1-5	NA	CASSSHLAGANQPQHF	TGTGCCAGCAGTTCTCACCTCGCGGGGGCGAATCAGCCCCAGCATTTT
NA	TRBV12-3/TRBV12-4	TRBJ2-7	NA	CASSPQGFGEQYF	TGTGCCAGCAGCCCGCAGGGTTTTGGAGAGCAGTACTTC
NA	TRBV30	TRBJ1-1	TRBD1	CAWSVGQGKTEAFF	TGTGCCTGGAGTGTGGGACAGGGTAAAACTGAAGCTTTCTTT
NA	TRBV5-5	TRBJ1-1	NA	CASSSDIQGTEAFF	TGTGCCAGCAGCTCGGACATTCAAGGGACTGAAGCTTTCTTT
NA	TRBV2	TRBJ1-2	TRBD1	CASSPGQNYGYTF	TGTGCCAGCAGTCCGGGACAGAATTATGGCTACACCTTC
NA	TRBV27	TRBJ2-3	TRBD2	CASSFGGTSTDTQYF	TGTGCCAGCAGTTTCGGGGGGACTAGCACAGATACGCAGTATTTT
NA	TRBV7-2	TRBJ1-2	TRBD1	CASSDDRGAGYTF	TGTGCCAGCAGCGATGACAGGGGTGCTGGCTACACCTTC
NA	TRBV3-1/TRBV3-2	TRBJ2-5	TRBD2	CASSQGGGLAGFQETQYF	TGTGCCAGCAGCCAAGGTGGCGGTCTAGCGGGCTTCCAAGAGACCCAGTACTTC
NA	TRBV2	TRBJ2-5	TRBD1	CASSGVTGGAETQYF	TGTGCCAGCAGTGGGGTGACAGGGGGCGCGGAGACCCAGTACTTC
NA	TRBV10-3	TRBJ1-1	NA	CAISEGRSGEAFF	TGTGCCATCAGTGAGGGGAGGTCGGGAGAAGCTTTCTTT
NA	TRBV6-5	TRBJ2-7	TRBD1	CASSYSRQGESYEQYF	TGTGCCAGCAGTTACTCAAGACAGGGGGAATCCTACGAGCAGTACTTC
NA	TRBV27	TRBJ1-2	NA	CASSFSRGYGYTF	TGTGCCAGCAGTTTCAGCAGGGGCTATGGCTACACCTTC
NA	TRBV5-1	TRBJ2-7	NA	CASSLSLQGPYEQYF	TGCGCCAGCAGCTTGTCATTGCAGGGTCCCTACGAGCAGTACTTC
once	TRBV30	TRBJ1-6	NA	CAWSPGGGRNSPLHF	TGTGCCTGGAGCCCCGGGGGGGGAAGGAATTCACCCCTCCACTTT
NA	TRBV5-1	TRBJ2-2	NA	CASSLVPGLGSNGELFF	TGCGCCAGCAGCTTGGTTCCCGGTCTCGGGTCAAACGGGGAGCTGTTTTTT
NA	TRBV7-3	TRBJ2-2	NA	CASSLDSDTGELFF	TGTGCCAGCAGCTTAGACTCTGACACCGGGGAGCTGTTTTTT
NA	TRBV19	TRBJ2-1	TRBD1	CASTWTGDSYNEQFF	TGTGCCAGTACCTGGACAGGGGACTCCTACAATGAGCAGTTCTTC
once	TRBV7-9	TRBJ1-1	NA	CASRQDLTGIAFF	TGTGCCAGCAGACAAGACCTTACAGGGATAGCTTTCTTT
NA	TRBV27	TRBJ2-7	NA	CASSYGEWSYEQYF	TGTGCCAGCAGTTACGGGGAATGGAGCTACGAGCAGTACTTC
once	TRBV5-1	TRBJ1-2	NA	CASSYGDLRGYTF	TGCGCCAGCAGCTACGGGGACTTACGAGGCTACACCTTC
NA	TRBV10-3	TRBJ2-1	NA	CAISETDYEQFF	TGTGCCATCAGTGAAACCGACTATGAGCAGTTCTTC
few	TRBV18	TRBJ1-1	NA	CASSLVGKPNTEAFF	TGTGCCAGCTCTCTAGTAGGAAAACCGAACACTGAAGCTTTCTTT
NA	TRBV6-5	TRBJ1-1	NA	CASREINRNTEAFF	TGTGCCAGCCGGGAGATTAATAGGAACACTGAAGCTTTCTTT
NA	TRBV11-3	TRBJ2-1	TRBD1	CASSPYEGDRPYNEQFF	TGTGCCAGCAGCCCCTATGAGGGGGACAGACCCTACAATGAGCAGTTCTTC
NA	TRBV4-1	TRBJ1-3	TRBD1	CASSPRTGWTTIYF	TGCGCCAGCAGCCCGCGGACAGGGTGGACCACCATATATTTT
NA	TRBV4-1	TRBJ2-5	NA	CASSQGLRETQYF	TGCGCCAGCAGCCAAGGACTCCGAGAGACCCAGTACTTC
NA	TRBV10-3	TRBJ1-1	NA	CAISAQEVNTEAFF	TGTGCCATCAGTGCTCAGGAGGTGAACACTGAAGCTTTCTTT
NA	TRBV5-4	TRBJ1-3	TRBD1	CASSPGTGVGNTIYF	TGTGCCAGCAGCCCCGGGACAGGGGTCGGAAACACCATATATTTT
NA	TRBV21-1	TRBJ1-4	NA	CASSIVEQDEKLFF	TGTGCCAGCAGCATAGTGGAACAGGATGAAAAACTGTTTTTT
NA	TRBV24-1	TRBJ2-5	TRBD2	CATSDFGTSGVGETQYF	TGTGCCACCAGTGATTTCGGGACTAGCGGGGTTGGGGAGACCCAGTACTTC
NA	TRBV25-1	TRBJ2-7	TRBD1	CASRANRGSYEQYF	TGTGCCAGCAGAGCCAACAGGGGGTCCTACGAGCAGTACTTC